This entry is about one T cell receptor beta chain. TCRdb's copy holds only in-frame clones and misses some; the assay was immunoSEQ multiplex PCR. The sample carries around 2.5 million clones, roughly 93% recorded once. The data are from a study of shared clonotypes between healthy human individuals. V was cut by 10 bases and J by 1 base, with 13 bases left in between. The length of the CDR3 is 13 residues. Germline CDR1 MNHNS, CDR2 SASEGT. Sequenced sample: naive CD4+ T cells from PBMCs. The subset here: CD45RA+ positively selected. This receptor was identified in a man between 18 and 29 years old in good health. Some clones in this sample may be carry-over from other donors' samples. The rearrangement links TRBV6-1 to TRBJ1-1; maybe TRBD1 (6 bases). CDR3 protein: CATHDRQNTEAFF. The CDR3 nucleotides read TGTGCCACCCACGACAGGCAGAACACTGAAGCTTTCTTT.